This is a list of T cell receptor beta chains from one sample in a study of identical twins. TCRdb fed the 5' RACE reads into MiXCR, producing one record per CDR3 protein. In the table there are roughly 290,000 distinct CDR3 sequences, 9.5% of which are singletons. This sample also belongs to another study, concerning yellow fever vaccine responses in identical twins.

Source material: CD8+ T cells sorted from blood. These receptors originate from a young woman in good health. Each CDR3 is given with its conserved first and last residue. The D gene is left open where the match is weak. For some rows the clone size is stated as once, few or many, or as a class when expanded; others skip it.

D gene: NA; clone size: many; V gene: TRBV11-2; J gene: TRBJ2-1; CDR3 DNA: TGTGCCAGCGAATTGACAGCCGGCTACAATGAGCAGTTCTTC; CDR3 protein: CASELTAGYNEQFF
D gene: NA; clone size: few; V gene: TRBV20-1; J gene: TRBJ2-1; CDR3 DNA: TGCAGTGGAAAGGGGGTTGGCAATGAGCAGTTCTTC; CDR3 protein: CSGKGVGNEQFF
D gene: TRBD1; clone size: NA; V gene: TRBV4-1; J gene: TRBJ1-2; CDR3 DNA: TGCGCCAGCAGCCCAGGCATTCGGGACAGCGGTAACTATGGCTACACCTTC; CDR3 protein: CASSPGIRDSGNYGYTF
D gene: NA; clone size: NA; V gene: TRBV20-1; J gene: TRBJ2-5; CDR3 DNA: TGCAGTGTACCCGGGGGGCCCGCGGAGACCCAGTACTTC; CDR3 protein: CSVPGGPAETQYF
D gene: NA; clone size: few; V gene: TRBV4-1; J gene: TRBJ1-5; CDR3 DNA: TGCGCCAGCGGCTCGGGGGAGGGCGGGCAGCCCCAGCATTTT; CDR3 protein: CASGSGEGGQPQHF
D gene: NA; clone size: NA; V gene: TRBV29-1; J gene: TRBJ2-7; CDR3 DNA: TGCAGCGTTGTTCCGGCACCCCGCTACGAGCAGTACTTC; CDR3 protein: CSVVPAPRYEQYF
D gene: TRBD1; clone size: many; V gene: TRBV7-2; J gene: TRBJ1-1; CDR3 DNA: TGTGCCAGCAGCCTCGGACAGGGGGTGAACACTGAAGCTTTCTTT; CDR3 protein: CASSLGQGVNTEAFF
D gene: NA; clone size: many; V gene: TRBV6-1; J gene: TRBJ2-4; CDR3 DNA: TGTGCCAGCAGGCTAGAAGGGGACCTAGCCAAAAACATTCAGTACTTC; CDR3 protein: CASRLEGDLAKNIQYF
D gene: NA; clone size: many; V gene: TRBV4-3; J gene: TRBJ2-7; CDR3 DNA: TGCGCCAGCAGCCAAGGGACCCCCTACGAGCAGTACTTC; CDR3 protein: CASSQGTPYEQYF
D gene: NA; clone size: NA; V gene: TRBV5-4; J gene: TRBJ2-2; CDR3 DNA: TGTGCCAGCAGCCCTCGGGGAGGGGAGCTGTTTTTT; CDR3 protein: CASSPRGGELFF
D gene: NA; clone size: many; V gene: TRBV2; J gene: TRBJ1-5; CDR3 DNA: TGTGCCAGCTCCGGTCCCATAGGAGATCAGCCCCAGCATTTT; CDR3 protein: CASSGPIGDQPQHF
D gene: TRBD1; clone size: NA; V gene: TRBV7-3; J gene: TRBJ1-2; CDR3 DNA: TGTGCCAGCAGCTCCGGGACAGTCTATGGCTACACCTTC; CDR3 protein: CASSSGTVYGYTF
D gene: NA; clone size: NA; V gene: TRBV7-6; J gene: TRBJ2-7; CDR3 DNA: TGTGCCAGCAGCCACCTTAGCGACGAGCAGTACTTC; CDR3 protein: CASSHLSDEQYF
D gene: TRBD2; clone size: many; V gene: TRBV7-9; J gene: TRBJ2-3; CDR3 DNA: TGTGCCAGCCGTAGCGGGGGGGCTTCCGATACGCAGTATTTT; CDR3 protein: CASRSGGASDTQYF
D gene: TRBD1; clone size: many; V gene: TRBV29-1; J gene: TRBJ2-7; CDR3 DNA: TGCAGCGTAAAAGGACAGGGGGCGTCCTACGAGCAGTACTTC; CDR3 protein: CSVKGQGASYEQYF
D gene: NA; clone size: few; V gene: TRBV7-9; J gene: TRBJ2-7; CDR3 DNA: TGTGCCAGCAGCCGACAGGAACTGTCGCCCGAGCAGTACTTC; CDR3 protein: CASSRQELSPEQYF
D gene: NA; clone size: many; V gene: TRBV20-1; J gene: TRBJ2-1; CDR3 DNA: TGCAGTGCTAGAAATGAGAAGGGGATATACAATGAGCAGTTCTTC; CDR3 protein: CSARNEKGIYNEQFF
D gene: TRBD1; clone size: NA; V gene: TRBV11-2; J gene: TRBJ2-1; CDR3 DNA: TGTGCCAGCAGACGATACGCGGGACAGGGAACCTACAATGAGCAGTTCTTC; CDR3 protein: CASRRYAGQGTYNEQFF
D gene: TRBD1; clone size: NA; V gene: TRBV18; J gene: TRBJ1-6; CDR3 DNA: TGTGCCAGCTCAAACGGAGGGGACAGGCAACCTTTCTATAATTCACCCCTCCACTTT; CDR3 protein: CASSNGGDRQPFYNSPLHF
D gene: TRBD2; clone size: few; V gene: TRBV9; J gene: TRBJ2-1; CDR3 DNA: TGTGCCAGCAGCGTAGGAGGGCTAGCGGTCTACAATGAGCAGTTCTTC; CDR3 protein: CASSVGGLAVYNEQFF
D gene: TRBD2; clone size: many; V gene: TRBV5-5; J gene: TRBJ2-2; CDR3 DNA: TGTGCCAGCAGCCTAGCGGGGGGGAACACCGGGGAGCTGTTTTTT; CDR3 protein: CASSLAGGNTGELFF
D gene: TRBD1; clone size: few; V gene: TRBV27; J gene: TRBJ2-3; CDR3 DNA: TGTGCCAGCGTTGACCGGGACAGGCCCGCAGATACGCAGTATTTT; CDR3 protein: CASVDRDRPADTQYF
D gene: NA; clone size: few; V gene: TRBV30; J gene: TRBJ2-5; CDR3 DNA: TGTGCCTTTCGAGGGTACCAAGAGACCCAGTACTTC; CDR3 protein: CAFRGYQETQYF
D gene: NA; clone size: few; V gene: TRBV21-1; J gene: TRBJ2-1; CDR3 DNA: TGTGCCAGCACCGAAAGCTGGGTTGGGGGGTCCTACAATGAGCAGTTCTTC; CDR3 protein: CASTESWVGGSYNEQFF
D gene: NA; clone size: many; V gene: TRBV2; J gene: TRBJ1-4; CDR3 DNA: TGTGCCAGCAGGCGGGTTTTCGAAAAACTGTTTTTT; CDR3 protein: CASRRVFEKLFF
D gene: TRBD1; clone size: NA; V gene: TRBV20-1; J gene: TRBJ2-1; CDR3 DNA: TGCAGTGCCCCGACAGGGGATTACAATGAGCAGTTCTTC; CDR3 protein: CSAPTGDYNEQFF
D gene: NA; clone size: NA; V gene: TRBV5-1; J gene: TRBJ2-5; CDR3 DNA: TGCGCCAGCAGCTTGAAATGGGAGGAGACCCAGTACTTC; CDR3 protein: CASSLKWEETQYF
D gene: NA; clone size: NA; V gene: TRBV29-1; J gene: TRBJ2-7; CDR3 DNA: TGCAGCGTTCTTGACAGTATCTCCTACGAGCAGTACTTC; CDR3 protein: CSVLDSISYEQYF
D gene: TRBD1; clone size: NA; V gene: TRBV4-1; J gene: TRBJ2-3; CDR3 DNA: TGCGCCAGCAGCCCGCCGGGACAGGGGGCCGTGTTTTCAGATACGCAGTATTTT; CDR3 protein: CASSPPGQGAVFSDTQYF
D gene: NA; clone size: NA; V gene: TRBV29-1; J gene: TRBJ2-5; CDR3 DNA: TGCAGCGTTGATCTGACGAGCATGTACCAAGAGACCCAGTACTTC; CDR3 protein: CSVDLTSMYQETQYF
D gene: NA; clone size: few; V gene: TRBV20-1; J gene: TRBJ1-1; CDR3 DNA: TGCTGTGAGACCGTCGTCGGGGTTGGCACTGAAGCTTTCTTT; CDR3 protein: CCETVVGVGTEAFF
D gene: TRBD1; clone size: few; V gene: TRBV6-1; J gene: TRBJ2-3; CDR3 DNA: TGTGCCAGCAGAGGGACAGGGGAGACAGATACGCAGTATTTT; CDR3 protein: CASRGTGETDTQYF
D gene: NA; clone size: NA; V gene: TRBV20-1; J gene: TRBJ1-2; CDR3 DNA: TGCAGTGCTAAGCCTCCGACAGGTCACACCTTC; CDR3 protein: CSAKPPTGHTF
D gene: NA; clone size: NA; V gene: TRBV28; J gene: TRBJ2-7; CDR3 DNA: TGTGCCAGCAGTTTCCGAGGAGACTACGAGCAGTACTTC; CDR3 protein: CASSFRGDYEQYF
D gene: TRBD2; clone size: many; V gene: TRBV28; J gene: TRBJ2-1; CDR3 DNA: TGTGCCAGCAGTTTATGGGAGGTTAGCGGGCTACCAAACAATGAGCAGTTCTTC; CDR3 protein: CASSLWEVSGLPNNEQFF
D gene: TRBD2; clone size: many; V gene: TRBV12-3/TRBV12-4; J gene: TRBJ2-7; CDR3 DNA: TGTGCCAGCAGTCCGTTCGGGACTACCTACGAGCAGTACTTC; CDR3 protein: CASSPFGTTYEQYF
D gene: TRBD2; clone size: few; V gene: TRBV20-1; J gene: TRBJ2-2; CDR3 DNA: TGCAGTGCTAGAGATGGGTTAGGACTAGTAAGCACCGGGGAGCTGTTTTTT; CDR3 protein: CSARDGLGLVSTGELFF
D gene: TRBD2; clone size: few; V gene: TRBV4-3; J gene: TRBJ2-7; CDR3 DNA: TGCGCCAGCAGCCAAGAGGTAGCGGGGCCCTACGAGCAGTACTTC; CDR3 protein: CASSQEVAGPYEQYF
D gene: NA; clone size: many; V gene: TRBV10-3; J gene: TRBJ1-2; CDR3 DNA: TGTGCCCCCACTTTAAGTGGCAAGCATGGCTACACCTTC; CDR3 protein: CAPTLSGKHGYTF
D gene: TRBD2; clone size: few; V gene: TRBV28; J gene: TRBJ2-7; CDR3 DNA: TGTGCCAGCAGCACCATCTTAGGACTAGCGGGTGTAGCTCACTACGAGCAGTACTTC; CDR3 protein: CASSTILGLAGVAHYEQYF
D gene: NA; clone size: NA; V gene: TRBV4-3; J gene: TRBJ1-2; CDR3 DNA: TGCGCCAGCAGCCAAGACTGGGGGTCCGATGGCTACACCTTC; CDR3 protein: CASSQDWGSDGYTF
D gene: TRBD2; clone size: many; V gene: TRBV12-3/TRBV12-4; J gene: TRBJ2-3; CDR3 DNA: TGTGCCAGCAGTTTTGCCAGCGGGGTCACAGATACGCAGTATTTT; CDR3 protein: CASSFASGVTDTQYF
D gene: TRBD2; clone size: many; V gene: TRBV7-2; J gene: TRBJ2-3; CDR3 DNA: TGTGCCAGCAGCCGCCCTAGCGGAACCCGAGATACGCAGTATTTT; CDR3 protein: CASSRPSGTRDTQYF
D gene: NA; clone size: many; V gene: TRBV4-3; J gene: TRBJ1-1; CDR3 DNA: TGCGCCAGCAGCCAATTCGTTGGGTCTGACACTGAAGCTTTCTTT; CDR3 protein: CASSQFVGSDTEAFF
D gene: NA; clone size: NA; V gene: TRBV4-1; J gene: TRBJ1-6; CDR3 DNA: TGCGCCAGCAGCCAAGATTGGGGACCTAATTCACCCCTCCACTTT; CDR3 protein: CASSQDWGPNSPLHF
D gene: TRBD2; clone size: many; V gene: TRBV4-3; J gene: TRBJ2-3; CDR3 DNA: TGCGCCAGCAGCCAAGATTCGGCGGGAGGGCCAACAGATACGCAGTATTTT; CDR3 protein: CASSQDSAGGPTDTQYF
D gene: NA; clone size: NA; V gene: TRBV2; J gene: TRBJ2-1; CDR3 DNA: TGTGCCAGCTTAACGGATGAGCAGTTCTTC; CDR3 protein: CASLTDEQFF
D gene: NA; clone size: few; V gene: TRBV7-9; J gene: TRBJ2-1; CDR3 DNA: TGTGCCAGCAGCGCCCCCGGGACCCTCGGAATTGATGAGCAGTTCTTC; CDR3 protein: CASSAPGTLGIDEQFF
D gene: NA; clone size: few; V gene: TRBV7-9; J gene: TRBJ2-2; CDR3 DNA: TGTGCCAGCAGCCCGATTTCAACCGGGGAGCTGTTTTTT; CDR3 protein: CASSPISTGELFF
D gene: TRBD2; clone size: few; V gene: TRBV25-1; J gene: TRBJ2-3; CDR3 DNA: TGTGCCAGCAGTGTCAGCGGGACCTGGGGGGGGTACACAGATACGCAGTATTTT; CDR3 protein: CASSVSGTWGGYTDTQYF